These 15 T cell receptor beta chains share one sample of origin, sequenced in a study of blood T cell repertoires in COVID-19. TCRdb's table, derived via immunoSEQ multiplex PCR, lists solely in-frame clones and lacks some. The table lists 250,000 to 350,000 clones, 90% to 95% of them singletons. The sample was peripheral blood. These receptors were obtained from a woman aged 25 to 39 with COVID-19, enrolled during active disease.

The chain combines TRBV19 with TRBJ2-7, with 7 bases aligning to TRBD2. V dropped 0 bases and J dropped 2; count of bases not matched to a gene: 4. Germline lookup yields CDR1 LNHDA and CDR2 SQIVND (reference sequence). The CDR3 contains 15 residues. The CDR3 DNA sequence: TGTGCCAGTAGTATAGAAGCGGGACTCCCCTACGAGCAGTACTTC. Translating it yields CASSIEAGLPYEQYF.

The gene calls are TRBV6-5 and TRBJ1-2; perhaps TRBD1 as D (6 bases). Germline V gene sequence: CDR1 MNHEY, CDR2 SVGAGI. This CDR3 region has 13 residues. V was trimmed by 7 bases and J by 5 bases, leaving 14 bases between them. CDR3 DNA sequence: TGTGCCAGCACCAATACAGGGATGTATGGCTACACCTTC. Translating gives CASTNTGMYGYTF.

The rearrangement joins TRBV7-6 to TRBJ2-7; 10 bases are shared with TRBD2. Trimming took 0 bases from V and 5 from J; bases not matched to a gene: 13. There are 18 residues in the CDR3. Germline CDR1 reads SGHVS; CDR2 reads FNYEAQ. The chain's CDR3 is CASSLAVQQTLAGDEQYF. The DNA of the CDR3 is TGTGCCAGCAGCTTAGCCGTTCAACAAACTCTAGCGGGAGACGAGCAGTACTTC.

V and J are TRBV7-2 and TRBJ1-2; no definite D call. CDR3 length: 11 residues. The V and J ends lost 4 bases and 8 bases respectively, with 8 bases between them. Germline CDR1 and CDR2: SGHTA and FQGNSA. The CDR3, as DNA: TGTGCCAGCAGCTCCGGGAACGGCTACACCTTC. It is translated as CASSSGNGYTF.

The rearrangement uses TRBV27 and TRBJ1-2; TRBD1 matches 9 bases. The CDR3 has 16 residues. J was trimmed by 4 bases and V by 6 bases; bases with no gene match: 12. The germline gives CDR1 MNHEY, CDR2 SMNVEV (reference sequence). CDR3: CASSNRGTGFVYGYTF. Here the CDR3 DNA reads TGTGCCAGCAGCAACCGAGGGACAGGGTTTGTCTATGGCTACACCTTC.

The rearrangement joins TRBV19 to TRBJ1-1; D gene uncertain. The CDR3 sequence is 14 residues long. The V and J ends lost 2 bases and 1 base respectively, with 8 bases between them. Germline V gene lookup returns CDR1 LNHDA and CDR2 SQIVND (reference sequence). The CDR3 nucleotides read TGTGCCAGTAGTATAAAACAGACGAACACTGAAGCTTTCTTT. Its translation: CASSIKQTNTEAFF.

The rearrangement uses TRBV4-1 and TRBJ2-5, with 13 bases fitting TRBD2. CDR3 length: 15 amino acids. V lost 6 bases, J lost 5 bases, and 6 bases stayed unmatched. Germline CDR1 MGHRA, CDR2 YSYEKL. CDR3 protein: CASSLGLAGSETQYF. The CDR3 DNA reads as TGCGCCAGCAGTCTGGGACTAGCGGGATCGGAGACCCAGTACTTC.

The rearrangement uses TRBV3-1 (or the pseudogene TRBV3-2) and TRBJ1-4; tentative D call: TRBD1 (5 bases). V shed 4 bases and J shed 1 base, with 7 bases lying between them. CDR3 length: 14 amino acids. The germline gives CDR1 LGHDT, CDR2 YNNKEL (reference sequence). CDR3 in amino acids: CASSLQGTNEKLFF. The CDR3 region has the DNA TGTGCCAGCAGCCTTCAGGGAACTAATGAAAAACTGTTTTTT.

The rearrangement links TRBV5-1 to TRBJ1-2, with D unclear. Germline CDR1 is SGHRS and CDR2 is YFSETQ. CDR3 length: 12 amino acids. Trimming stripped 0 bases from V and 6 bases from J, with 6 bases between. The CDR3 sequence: CASSLVSDGYTF. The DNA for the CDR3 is TGCGCCAGCAGCTTGGTATCGGATGGCTACACCTTC. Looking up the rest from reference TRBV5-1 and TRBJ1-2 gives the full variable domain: KAGVTQTPRYLIKTRGQQVTLSCSPISGHRSVSWYQQTPGQGLQFLFEYFSETQRNKGNFPGRFSGRQFSNSRSEMNVSTLELGDSALYLCASSLVSDGYTFGSGTRLTVV.

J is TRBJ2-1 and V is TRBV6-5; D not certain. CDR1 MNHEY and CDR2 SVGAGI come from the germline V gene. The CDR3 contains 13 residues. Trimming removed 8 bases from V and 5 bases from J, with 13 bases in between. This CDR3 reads CASASGPNNEQFF. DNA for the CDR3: TGTGCCAGCGCTTCAGGTCCGAACAATGAGCAGTTCTTC.

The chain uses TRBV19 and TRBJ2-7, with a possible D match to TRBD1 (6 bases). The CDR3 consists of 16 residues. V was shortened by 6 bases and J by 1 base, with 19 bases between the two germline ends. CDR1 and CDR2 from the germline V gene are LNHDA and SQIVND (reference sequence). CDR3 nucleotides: TGTGCCAGTAGCCCCCTTTTCGGGCAGGGGTCCTACGAGCAGTACTTC. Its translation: CASSPLFGQGSYEQYF.

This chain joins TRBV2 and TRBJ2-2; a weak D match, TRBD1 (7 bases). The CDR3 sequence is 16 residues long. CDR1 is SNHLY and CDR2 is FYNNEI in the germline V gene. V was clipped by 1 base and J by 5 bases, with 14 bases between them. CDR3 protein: CASSEGRGRATGELFF. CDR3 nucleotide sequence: TGTGCCAGCAGTGAAGGGAGGGGGCGGGCGACCGGGGAGCTGTTTTTT.

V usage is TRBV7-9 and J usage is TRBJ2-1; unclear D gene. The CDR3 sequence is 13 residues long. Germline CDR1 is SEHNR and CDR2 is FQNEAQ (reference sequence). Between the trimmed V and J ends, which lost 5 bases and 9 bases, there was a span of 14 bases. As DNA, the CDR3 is TGTGCCAGCAGCCTAACCCCTAGGATTGAGCAGTTCTTC. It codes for CASSLTPRIEQFF.

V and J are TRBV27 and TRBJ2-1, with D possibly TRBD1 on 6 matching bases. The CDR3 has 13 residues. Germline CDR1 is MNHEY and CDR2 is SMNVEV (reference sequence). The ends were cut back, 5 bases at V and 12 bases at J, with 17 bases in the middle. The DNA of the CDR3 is TGTGCCAGCAGTGAAGAACCGGGACAAGGGCAGTTCTTC. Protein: CASSEEPGQGQFF.

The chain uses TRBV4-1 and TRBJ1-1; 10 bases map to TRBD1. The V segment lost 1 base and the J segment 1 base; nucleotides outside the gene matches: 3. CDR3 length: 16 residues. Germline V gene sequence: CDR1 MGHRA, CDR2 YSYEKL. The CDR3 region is CASSQGQGATNTEAFF. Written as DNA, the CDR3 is TGCGCCAGCAGCCAAGGACAGGGGGCGACGAACACTGAAGCTTTCTTT.